Listed below are T cell receptor beta chains from one sample, sequenced in a study of T cells in Graves' hyperthyroidism and ophthalmopathy. In TCRdb, the multiplex PCR reads were re-called with MiXCR into one record per CDR3 protein. The repertoire holds hundreds of thousands of distinct CDR3 sequences, roughly 37% seen once, with about 9% in the top ten. The sample consisted of blood. These TCRs come from a young man with Graves' hyperthyroidism. CDR3s include the opening cysteine and the closing phenylalanine or tryptophan. Each record gives: D gene, V gene, J gene, clone size, CDR3 DNA, CDR3 protein. The D gene is left open where the match is weak. Clone size is stated in some rows and not others, as once, few, many or a class when expanded.

d_call: -; v_call: TRBV29-1; j_call: TRBJ2-3; clone_size: few; cdr3_nt: TGCAGCGTTGAACCCAACACAGATACGCAGTATTTT; cdr3_aa: CSVEPNTDTQYF
d_call: -; v_call: TRBV15; j_call: TRBJ1-1; clone_size: once; cdr3_nt: TGTGCCACCAGCAGAGATAGGGCGGGGGCCATTGAAGCTTTCTTT; cdr3_aa: CATSRDRAGAIEAFF
d_call: -; v_call: TRBV7-9; j_call: TRBJ1-2; clone_size: many; cdr3_nt: TGTGCCAGCAGCTTATCGACAGATCCCTATGGCTACACCTTC; cdr3_aa: CASSLSTDPYGYTF
d_call: TRBD1; v_call: TRBV25-1; j_call: TRBJ1-6; clone_size: many; cdr3_nt: TGTGCCAGCAGTGTGGGACAGGGAAATTCACCCCTCCACTTT; cdr3_aa: CASSVGQGNSPLHF
d_call: TRBD1; v_call: TRBV10-3; j_call: TRBJ1-4; clone_size: many; cdr3_nt: TGTGCCATCAGCTCGACAGGGAAAGATGAAAAACTGTTTTTT; cdr3_aa: CAISSTGKDEKLFF
d_call: TRBD1; v_call: TRBV2; j_call: TRBJ1-2; clone_size: few; cdr3_nt: TGTGCCAGCAGTTACCAGGGGGGAGCTAACTATGGCTACACCTTC; cdr3_aa: CASSYQGGANYGYTF
d_call: -; v_call: TRBV7-3; j_call: TRBJ1-1; clone_size: many; cdr3_nt: TGTGCCAGCAGCTTAACAGGGACGGCTGAAGCTTTCTTT; cdr3_aa: CASSLTGTAEAFF
d_call: -; v_call: TRBV12-3/TRBV12-4; j_call: TRBJ1-2; clone_size: once; cdr3_nt: TGTGCCAGTAGTGTAGGGACATCTTATGGCTACACCTTC; cdr3_aa: CASSVGTSYGYTF
d_call: -; v_call: TRBV7-8; j_call: TRBJ2-7; clone_size: -; cdr3_nt: TGTGCCAGCAGCCAAATTACTAGTGTCGAGCAGTACTTC; cdr3_aa: CASSQITSVEQYF
d_call: TRBD2; v_call: TRBV19; j_call: TRBJ2-7; clone_size: few; cdr3_nt: TGTGCCAGTAGTATCGGAGCGGGAGGTAAGAACGAGCAGTACTTC; cdr3_aa: CASSIGAGGKNEQYF
d_call: -; v_call: TRBV7-3; j_call: TRBJ2-7; clone_size: once; cdr3_nt: TGTGCCAGCAGCATCAGGGGCAGGGGAAGTTACGAGCAGTACTTC; cdr3_aa: CASSIRGRGSYEQYF
d_call: -; v_call: TRBV10-3; j_call: TRBJ2-7; clone_size: many; cdr3_nt: TGTGCCATCAGTGATTGGAACAAGCCCCTCTCGGAGCAGTACTTC; cdr3_aa: CAISDWNKPLSEQYF
d_call: TRBD1; v_call: TRBV16; j_call: TRBJ2-7; clone_size: few; cdr3_nt: TGTGCCAGCAGCGCACGACAGGGATCCTACGAGCAGTACTTC; cdr3_aa: CASSARQGSYEQYF
d_call: -; v_call: TRBV19; j_call: TRBJ1-2; clone_size: -; cdr3_nt: TGTGCCAGTAACTCCTCCCCCCCGAAAGGCTACACCTTC; cdr3_aa: CASNSSPPKGYTF
d_call: -; v_call: TRBV20-1; j_call: TRBJ2-3; clone_size: -; cdr3_nt: TGCAGTGCTAGGGAAAGGGTGGTTACGCAGTATTTT; cdr3_aa: CSARERVVTQYF
d_call: -; v_call: TRBV10-3; j_call: TRBJ1-6; clone_size: many; cdr3_nt: TGTGCCATCAGTGAGACGGATAATTCACCCCTCCACTTT; cdr3_aa: CAISETDNSPLHF
d_call: -; v_call: TRBV7-6; j_call: TRBJ1-6; clone_size: -; cdr3_nt: TGTGCCAGCAGCTTAGGGACGTTCAATTCACCCCTCCACTTT; cdr3_aa: CASSLGTFNSPLHF
d_call: -; v_call: TRBV2; j_call: TRBJ2-7; clone_size: few; cdr3_nt: TGTGCCACTGAGATCTCCACAGGGCTTATGCACGAGCAGTACTTC; cdr3_aa: CATEISTGLMHEQYF
d_call: -; v_call: TRBV20-1; j_call: TRBJ2-7; clone_size: -; cdr3_nt: TGCAGTGTTTCTCATCGCCGTGGTTCCTACGAGCAGTACTTC; cdr3_aa: CSVSHRRGSYEQYF
d_call: TRBD2; v_call: TRBV7-2; j_call: TRBJ2-7; clone_size: few; cdr3_nt: TGTGCCAGCAGCTCGTTAGCGGGAGTTTACGAGCAGTACTTC; cdr3_aa: CASSSLAGVYEQYF
d_call: -; v_call: TRBV19; j_call: TRBJ1-2; clone_size: few; cdr3_nt: TGTGCCAGCTTTCGGGCGGGGGGCTACACCTTC; cdr3_aa: CASFRAGGYTF
d_call: TRBD1; v_call: TRBV24-1; j_call: TRBJ2-5; clone_size: -; cdr3_nt: TGTGCCACCAGTGATATGGACAGGGTGGAGACCCAGTACTTC; cdr3_aa: CATSDMDRVETQYF
d_call: TRBD2; v_call: TRBV4-1; j_call: TRBJ2-7; clone_size: -; cdr3_nt: TGCGCCAGCAGCCACGTTAGCGGGAGCTCCTACGAGCAGTACTTC; cdr3_aa: CASSHVSGSSYEQYF
d_call: TRBD1; v_call: TRBV25-1; j_call: TRBJ1-6; clone_size: once; cdr3_nt: TGTGCCAGCTTGGGGACAGGGATTAATTCACCCCTCCACTTT; cdr3_aa: CASLGTGINSPLHF
d_call: TRBD1; v_call: TRBV5-1; j_call: TRBJ2-7; clone_size: few; cdr3_nt: TGCGCCAGCAGCTTGACGGGACAGGGGGCGAACGAGCAGTACTTC; cdr3_aa: CASSLTGQGANEQYF
d_call: -; v_call: TRBV10-3; j_call: TRBJ1-1; clone_size: many; cdr3_nt: TGTGCCATCAGGGGTAATATCGGGGAAAACACTGAAGCTTTCTTT; cdr3_aa: CAIRGNIGENTEAFF
d_call: -; v_call: TRBV5-6; j_call: TRBJ2-5; clone_size: few; cdr3_nt: TGTGCCAGCAGCTTTAGCGCAGCGCTCGGAGAGACCCAGTACTTC; cdr3_aa: CASSFSAALGETQYF
d_call: -; v_call: TRBV11-2; j_call: TRBJ1-6; clone_size: many; cdr3_nt: TGTGCCAGCAGCCCGCTCCACTTT; cdr3_aa: CASSPLHF
d_call: TRBD2; v_call: TRBV24-1; j_call: TRBJ2-2; clone_size: once; cdr3_nt: TGTGCCACCAGTGATTTAAGCCCGAGTGTTACTAGCGGGAAAGCCGGGGAGCTGTTTTTT; cdr3_aa: CATSDLSPSVTSGKAGELFF
d_call: TRBD1; v_call: TRBV6-1; j_call: TRBJ1-2; clone_size: -; cdr3_nt: TGTACCAGCAGTGGGACAGGTTTACCCTATGGCTACACCTTC; cdr3_aa: CTSSGTGLPYGYTF
d_call: -; v_call: TRBV10-3; j_call: TRBJ2-7; clone_size: -; cdr3_nt: TGTGCCAGCAGTGTTACCCGAAGGGGGGACGAGCAGTACTTC; cdr3_aa: CASSVTRRGDEQYF
d_call: TRBD1; v_call: TRBV7-4; j_call: TRBJ1-4; clone_size: -; cdr3_nt: TGTGCCAGCAGCTTAGGACAGGGGAAACTGTTTTTT; cdr3_aa: CASSLGQGKLFF
d_call: TRBD1; v_call: TRBV6-5; j_call: TRBJ1-1; clone_size: -; cdr3_nt: TGTGCCAGCAGCCCGGACAGGGGCTGGGGGACTGAAGCTTTCTTT; cdr3_aa: CASSPDRGWGTEAFF
d_call: -; v_call: TRBV5-6; j_call: TRBJ2-5; clone_size: -; cdr3_nt: TGTGCCAGCAGCCACCCGGGACACCTTCAAGAGACCCAGTACTTC; cdr3_aa: CASSHPGHLQETQYF
d_call: TRBD1; v_call: TRBV2; j_call: TRBJ1-2; clone_size: -; cdr3_nt: TGTGCCGGACGAGGGGTGGACAGGGGGGTCTATGGCTACACCTTC; cdr3_aa: CAGRGVDRGVYGYTF
d_call: -; v_call: TRBV24-1; j_call: TRBJ2-2; clone_size: many; cdr3_nt: TGTGCCACCAGTGATCGAAGAGTCCCCGGGGAGCTGTTTTTT; cdr3_aa: CATSDRRVPGELFF
d_call: TRBD1; v_call: TRBV20-1; j_call: TRBJ1-3; clone_size: -; cdr3_nt: TGCAGTGCTAGAGACGTGGGACAGGGGGCGCTTGGAAACACCATATATTTT; cdr3_aa: CSARDVGQGALGNTIYF
d_call: TRBD2; v_call: TRBV29-1; j_call: TRBJ2-7; clone_size: -; cdr3_nt: TGCAGCGTTCGTGGTTGGGAGGGCGGACCCTACGAGCAGTACTTC; cdr3_aa: CSVRGWEGGPYEQYF
d_call: TRBD1; v_call: TRBV25-1; j_call: TRBJ1-1; clone_size: -; cdr3_nt: TGTGCCAGCAGCTCCGAAGAGACAGGGATTGAAGCTTTCTTT; cdr3_aa: CASSSEETGIEAFF
d_call: TRBD2; v_call: TRBV7-2; j_call: TRBJ2-7; clone_size: -; cdr3_nt: TGTGCCAGCAGTTACGGGTTTAGCGGGAGTGGGAGCTCCTACGAGCAGTACTTC; cdr3_aa: CASSYGFSGSGSSYEQYF
d_call: TRBD2; v_call: TRBV15; j_call: TRBJ2-5; clone_size: -; cdr3_nt: TGTGCCACCAGCACTAGCGGGGGGGAAGAGACCCAGTACTTC; cdr3_aa: CATSTSGGEETQYF
d_call: -; v_call: TRBV4-3; j_call: TRBJ2-7; clone_size: -; cdr3_nt: TGCGCCAGCAGCCACGACGGATCCTACGAGCAGTACTTC; cdr3_aa: CASSHDGSYEQYF
d_call: -; v_call: TRBV20-1; j_call: TRBJ2-7; clone_size: -; cdr3_nt: TGCAGTGCAAACGCGGGTGGCAGGGGCAGGTACGAGCAGTACTTC; cdr3_aa: CSANAGGRGRYEQYF
d_call: -; v_call: TRBV9; j_call: TRBJ1-1; clone_size: few; cdr3_nt: TGTGCCAGCAGCGACCCGATAAGGGGATCCACTGAAGCTTTCTTT; cdr3_aa: CASSDPIRGSTEAFF
d_call: -; v_call: TRBV29-1; j_call: TRBJ2-1; clone_size: -; cdr3_nt: TGCAGCGCCACGTACAATGAGCAGTTCTTC; cdr3_aa: CSATYNEQFF
d_call: -; v_call: TRBV12-5; j_call: TRBJ1-1; clone_size: -; cdr3_nt: TGTGCTAGTGGTTTGCCCGAGACAGGTGGGAGCACTGAAGCTTTCTTT; cdr3_aa: CASGLPETGGSTEAFF
d_call: TRBD1; v_call: TRBV10-3; j_call: TRBJ1-2; clone_size: -; cdr3_nt: TGTGCCATCAGTGACTGGGACAGGGGCTACACCTTC; cdr3_aa: CAISDWDRGYTF
d_call: TRBD2; v_call: TRBV15; j_call: TRBJ2-5; clone_size: -; cdr3_nt: TGTGCCACCAGCACCAAGGGTAGCGGGAGAGAGACCCAGTACTTC; cdr3_aa: CATSTKGSGRETQYF
d_call: -; v_call: TRBV20-1; j_call: TRBJ2-7; clone_size: few; cdr3_nt: TGCAGTGCTAGAGATCCGCGACCAATCCATTTGGGGCAGTACTTC; cdr3_aa: CSARDPRPIHLGQYF
d_call: -; v_call: TRBV11-2; j_call: TRBJ1-6; clone_size: -; cdr3_nt: TGTGCCAGCAGCCAAGGGGCCAGCTATAATTCACCCCTCCACTTT; cdr3_aa: CASSQGASYNSPLHF
d_call: -; v_call: TRBV15; j_call: TRBJ2-2; clone_size: many; cdr3_nt: TGTGCCACCAGCAGCGAAGGCGGGGAGCTGTTTTTT; cdr3_aa: CATSSEGGELFF
d_call: TRBD2; v_call: TRBV12-3/TRBV12-4; j_call: TRBJ2-7; clone_size: once; cdr3_nt: TGTGCCAGCAGTTCCGATCCAGCGGGAGTCGCCGGGCAGTACTTC; cdr3_aa: CASSSDPAGVAGQYF